The clone carrying this T cell receptor (beta chain) was picked up many times. The antigen remains undetermined. Documented time point: newly diagnosed GD, antithyroid drugs for less than 3 months. PBMC-derived RNA was used for the TCR library. Collection of peripheral blood (roughly 9 milliliters) was done using EDTA tubes. Assembly of TCR beta libraries relied on iRepertoire HTBI primers together with Arm-PCR of CDR3 regions. Using its own MiXCR run on the multiplex PCR reads, TCRdb lists one record per CDR3 protein. The sample carries hundreds of thousands of distinct CDR3 sequences, roughly 15% recorded once. This sample was taken from a study of regulatory T cells in long-lasting Graves disease. Findings and limits, study-wide: Preferential use of TRBV28, TRBJ1-2 and TRBJ2-5 was seen in persistent disease.

The CDR3 length is 14 residues. V lost 8 bases, J lost 5 bases, and 16 bases lay in between. This sample also belongs to another study, concerning T cells in Graves' hyperthyroidism and ophthalmopathy.

Sequenced material: peripheral blood mononuclear cells (PBMCs), taken at new diagnosis, from a patient treated with antithyroid drugs. This TCR came from a woman between 40 and 65 years old with Graves disease. V gene TRBV12-3 or TRBV12-4 combines with J gene TRBJ2-1; tentatively, D is TRBD1 (6 bases). For the CDR3, the DNA is TGTGCCAGCGAGGCAGGGGACCTTCACAATGAGCAGTTCTTC. This gives the protein CASEAGDLHNEQFF.